The TCR beta chain under discussion was sequenced for a study of blood T cell repertoires in COVID-19. Authors' methods: By means of reference gene primer amplification, nucleated cell counts were estimated. The method was immunoSEQ multiplex PCR; TCRdb's version includes in-frame clones alone and lacks a portion of them. V and J calls and clone size follow that table, whereas D and trimming were derived from the DNA. This sample has just under 40,000 clones, with 75% to 90% found just once. Input material: peripheral blood. This TCR was recovered from a man in his fifties with active or convalescent COVID-19.

DNA for the CDR3: TGTGCCAGCAGCTACGGAGGGGGGGGCACAGATACGCAGTATTTT. It codes for CASSYGGGGTDTQYF. The rearrangement uses TRBV7-3 and TRBJ2-3; D might be TRBD2 (7 bases). The V end lost 4 bases, the J end lost 1 base, and 12 bases lay between the germline ends. Germline V CDR1 and CDR2: SGHTA, FQGTGA. The CDR3 totals 15 residues.